These 30 T cell receptor beta chains originate from one sample sequenced in a study of radiation and T cells in renal cell carcinoma. Specified time point: blood 2 weeks post-SBRT. Specified treatment: 15 Gy SBRT to primary tumor, nephrectomy 4 weeks later. Generated by immunoSEQ multiplex PCR, the TCRdb table keeps only in-frame clones and is missing some. The sample records 100,000 to 150,000 clones, about four fifths being singletons. Sequenced here: blood, sampled from a patient whose treatment included radiotherapy and nephrectomy. The origin of the receptors is a man in his fifties or sixties with renal cell carcinoma.

The chain has TRBV5-4 and TRBJ2-3, with D possibly matching TRBD2 (5 bases). V gave up 0 bases and J gave up 0 bases, with 5 bases separating them. This CDR3 region has 14 residues. The germline V gene encodes CDR1 SGHNT and CDR2 YYREEE (reference sequence). The CDR3 here is CASSLGGSTDTQYF. The CDR3 coding sequence is TGTGCCAGCAGCTTGGGAGGGAGCACAGATACGCAGTATTTT.

The V and J genes are TRBV2 and TRBJ2-3, with 9 bases identical to TRBD1. Germline CDR1 reads SNHLY; CDR2 reads FYNNEI. Trimming took 8 bases from V and 0 from J; bases not matched to a gene: 3. This CDR3 has 14 residues. The CDR3 nucleotides are TGTGCCAGCGGGACAGGGATTAGCACAGATACGCAGTATTTT. This encodes CASGTGISTDTQYF.

V is TRBV5-1 and J is TRBJ1-6; TRBD1 matches 7 bases. V gave up 4 bases and J gave up 5 bases; unmatched junction bases: 9. The CDR3 has 16 amino acids. Germline assignment: CDR1 SGHRS and CDR2 YFSETQ. As DNA, the CDR3 is TGCGCCAGCAGCCGCATGGGACAGATAAATAATTCACCCCTCCACTTT. This translates into CASSRMGQINNSPLHF.

This chain joins TRBV29-1 and TRBJ2-7, with D possibly matching TRBD1 (6 bases). This CDR3 has 16 residues. V gave up 6 bases and J gave up 1 base, with 22 bases separating them. Germline lookup yields CDR1 SQVTM and CDR2 ANQGSEA. The CDR3 spells CSVVGTTIKSSYEQYF. The DNA of the CDR3 is TGCAGCGTCGTTGGGACAACCATTAAGAGTTCCTACGAGCAGTACTTC.

The chain joins TRBV18 to TRBJ2-2, with a tentative D call TRBD1 (5 bases). The CDR3 runs 15 residues. V was shortened by 2 bases and J by 1 base, with 8 bases between the two germline ends. From germline, CDR1 is KGHSH and CDR2 LQKENI. The CDR3 DNA follows: TGTGCCAGCTCACCAGTCACAGGGAACACCGGGGAGCTGTTTTTT. Translating gives CASSPVTGNTGELFF.

V usage is TRBV19 and J usage is TRBJ2-6; 8 nucleotides agree with TRBD1. Germline values: CDR1 LNHDA, CDR2 SQIVND (reference sequence). Losses at the gene ends were 3 bases for V and 2 bases for J; bases not matched to a gene: 9. The CDR3 is 18 residues long. CDR3 nucleotide sequence: TGTGCCAGTAGTATCTATCCCAGGGGGCGGGCTGGGGCCAACGTCCTGACTTTC. It specifies CASSIYPRGRAGANVLTF.

This chain uses TRBV9 with TRBJ1-2; D remains ambiguous. The CDR3 spans 13 residues. V was cut by 3 bases and J by 8 bases, with 14 bases left in between. Germline V gives CDR1 SGDLS, CDR2 YYNGEE. CDR3 sequence: CASSEGGPGGYTF. The DNA of the CDR3 is TGTGCCAGCAGCGAAGGCGGCCCGGGGGGCTACACCTTC.

V is TRBV5-1 and J is TRBJ2-6, with D hard to call. The CDR3 contains 14 residues. Germline CDR1 is SGHRS and CDR2 is YFSETQ. The V end lost 3 bases, the J end lost 0 bases, and 4 bases lay between the germline ends. The CDR3 region has the DNA TGCGCCAGCAGCTCTTACTCTGGGGCCAACGTCCTGACTTTC. This gives the protein CASSSYSGANVLTF.

This sequence joins TRBV9 and TRBJ2-3; 8 bases match TRBD2. The CDR3 is 16 amino acids. Germline V lookup: CDR1 SGDLS, CDR2 YYNGEE. Trimming cost V 4 bases and J 2 bases; bases outside gene matches: 9. CDR3 protein: CASSSRGSGNTDTQYF. The CDR3 DNA sequence: TGTGCCAGCAGCTCTCGTGGTAGCGGGAACACAGATACGCAGTATTTT.

The rearrangement links TRBV7-3 to TRBJ2-6; tentative D call: TRBD1 (5 bases). Trimming shortened V by 2 bases and J by 0 bases, and 14 bases separated the two germline ends. Germline V CDR1 and CDR2: SGHTA, FQGTGA. The CDR3 spans 18 residues. DNA of the CDR3: TGTGCCAGCAGCTTATGGCTCAGGGCCAACTCTGGGGCCAACGTCCTGACTTTC. It yields the protein CASSLWLRANSGANVLTF.

The chain uses TRBV2 and TRBJ1-5; D perhaps matches TRBD1 (5 bases). Germline V gives CDR1 SNHLY, CDR2 FYNNEI. This CDR3 is built from 14 residues. V gave up 5 bases and J gave up 4 bases, with 12 bases separating them. This chain's CDR3 is CASSRDFQNQPQHF. The CDR3 DNA reads TGTGCCAGCAGTCGGGACTTCCAGAATCAGCCCCAGCATTTT.

This clone was detected many times. V and J are TRBV27 and TRBJ1-6; D possibly corresponds to TRBD1 (5 bases). Germline loops: CDR1 MNHEY, CDR2 SMNVEV (reference sequence). The CDR3 loop spans 13 amino acids. V lost 10 bases and J lost 7, with 14 bases in between. CDR3 coding DNA: TGTGCCACCCGGACACTGCTGAATTCACCCCTCCACTTT. Protein sequence: CATRTLLNSPLHF.

In DNA, the CDR3 is TGTGCCAGCAGTTTATCGCCGGGACAACTTATCTATGAGCAGTTCTTC. This sequence encodes CASSLSPGQLIYEQFF. The chain couples TRBV27 to TRBJ2-1, with D possibly being TRBD1 (6 bases). V lost 0 bases and J lost 8, with 17 bases in between. In germline, CDR1 is MNHEY, CDR2 SMNVEV (reference sequence). The CDR3 has 16 residues.

The chain couples TRBV11-2 to TRBJ1-1, with TRBD1 matching over 9 bases. V shed 6 bases, J shed 5 bases, and the junction held 13 bases outside the gene matches. The CDR3 has 16 amino acids. In germline, CDR1 is SGHAT, CDR2 FQNNGV. The CDR3 region is CASRSRDRDGLTEAFF. The CDR3, as DNA: TGTGCCAGCAGATCCCGGGACAGGGACGGATTAACTGAAGCTTTCTTT.

The V and J genes are TRBV5-4 and TRBJ2-1, with 11 bases identical to TRBD2. CDR1 and CDR2 from the germline V gene are SGHNT and YYREEE (reference sequence). This CDR3 region has 15 residues. V lost 3 bases, J lost 7 bases, and 6 bases stayed unmatched. As DNA, the CDR3 is TGTGCCAGCAGCTCGCGACTAGCGGGGTTGAATGAGCAGTTCTTC. Its translation is CASSSRLAGLNEQFF.

The genes are TRBV5-1 and TRBJ2-1; no firm D call. The V gene lost 4 bases and the J gene lost 5 bases, with 13 bases spanning the gap. Germline CDR1 reads SGHRS; CDR2 reads YFSETQ. The CDR3 runs to 14 residues. The CDR3 here is CASSPTRSDNEQFF. CDR3 nucleotide sequence: TGCGCCAGCAGCCCGACGCGGTCTGACAATGAGCAGTTCTTC.

V gene TRBV6-5 combines with J gene TRBJ1-1; maybe TRBD1 (5 bases). This CDR3 is built from 14 residues. Trimming removed 0 bases at V and 3 bases at J, with 8 bases between. Per the germline V gene, CDR1 is MNHEY and CDR2 is SVGAGI. In DNA form, the CDR3 reads TGTGCCAGCAGTTACTCGATGGGGCACACTGAAGCTTTCTTT. Protein sequence: CASSYSMGHTEAFF.

The J gene is TRBJ1-1, the V gene TRBV5-1, with 10 bases fitting TRBD1. The germline V gene has CDR1 SGHRS and CDR2 YFSETQ. There are 17 residues in the CDR3. Losses at the gene ends were 0 bases for V and 1 base for J; bases not matched to a gene: 6. CDR3 sequence reads: CASSLGDRGKGNTEAFF. CDR3 DNA: TGCGCCAGCAGCTTGGGGGACAGGGGAAAGGGGAACACTGAAGCTTTCTTT.

This clone has more than one count but fewer than ten. The chain employs TRBV9 and TRBJ2-1, with 8 bases identical to TRBD1. This CDR3 has 16 amino acids. V lost 5 bases and J lost 2; bases outside the gene matches: 9. CDR1 and CDR2 from the germline V gene are SGDLS and YYNGEE. The CDR3 DNA reads as TGTGCCAGCAGTGATACCGGGACAGGACCCTACAATGAGCAGTTCTTC. Its translation is CASSDTGTGPYNEQFF. Combining the CDR3 with reference TRBV9 and TRBJ2-1 gives the whole variable domain DSGVTQTPKHLITATGQRVTLRCSPRSGDLSVYWYQQSLDQGLQFLIQYYNGEERAKGNILERFSAQQFPDLHSELNLSSLELGDSALYFCASSDTGTGPYNEQFFGPGTRLTVL.

This rearrangement joins TRBV27 to TRBJ1-6; 10 nucleotides match TRBD1. Trimming at V came to 5 bases and at J to 0 bases, leaving 7 bases not matched to a gene. Germline assignment: CDR1 MNHEY and CDR2 SMNVEV (reference sequence). This CDR3 contains 18 residues. As DNA, the CDR3 is TGTGCCAGCAGTCTCCGACAGGGGGCGAGCTCCTATAATTCACCCCTCCACTTT. The encoded protein is CASSLRQGASSYNSPLHF.

The chain couples TRBV7-9 to TRBJ1-1, with D unclear. V shed 5 bases and J shed 0 bases, with 13 bases lying between them. There are 15 residues in the CDR3. Germline CDR1 reads SEHNR; CDR2 reads FQNEAQ (reference sequence). The CDR3 region is CASSKEATLNTEAFF. The CDR3 bases are TGTGCCAGCAGCAAGGAAGCTACGTTGAACACTGAAGCTTTCTTT.

The chain employs TRBV2 and TRBJ2-1; no clear D. Germline V gives CDR1 SNHLY, CDR2 FYNNEI. The CDR3 runs to 11 residues. V gave up 3 bases and J gave up 4 bases, with 1 base separating them. The CDR3 protein is CASSEYNEQFF. The DNA for the CDR3 is TGTGCCAGCAGTGAGTACAATGAGCAGTTCTTC.

The chain is built from TRBV5-1 and TRBJ1-1, with 8 bases matching TRBD1. Germline loops: CDR1 SGHRS, CDR2 YFSETQ. CDR3 size: 16 residues. The junction had 6 bases not matched to a gene; V was cut back by 2 bases and J by 0 bases. Here the CDR3 reads CASSFLTGVMNTEAFF. CDR3 bases: TGCGCCAGCAGCTTTTTGACAGGGGTGATGAACACTGAAGCTTTCTTT.

The rearrangement links TRBV18 to TRBJ1-2; 9 bases are a match to TRBD1. This CDR3 contains 13 residues. Germline V gives CDR1 KGHSH, CDR2 LQKENI. The J segment lost 6 bases and the V segment lost 8 bases, leaving 7 bases of the junction unmatched. In DNA, the CDR3 is TGTGCCAGCCGGACAGGGGCTTCGGATGGCTACACCTTC. Its translation: CASRTGASDGYTF.

This clone was found a few times. V gene TRBV7-8 combines with J gene TRBJ2-1, with D tentatively TRBD2 (8 bases). Germline lookup yields CDR1 SGHVS and CDR2 FQNEAQ. Trimming removed 5 bases from V and 8 bases from J, with 22 bases in between. The CDR3 has 16 amino acids. The CDR3 region has the DNA TGTGCCAGCAGCCCCCCCCTCCGGGAGGGGGCGCATGAGCAGTTCTTC. This sequence encodes CASSPPLREGAHEQFF.

The chain couples TRBV18 to TRBJ2-5; TRBD2 aligns across 8 bases. Germline V CDR1 and CDR2: KGHSH, LQKENI. With V trimmed by 4 bases and J by 5 bases, 12 bases remained unmatched. The CDR3 spans 16 residues. The CDR3 nucleotides read TGTGCCAGCTCACTTTTGCGGGGGGAGGCTGAGGAGACCCAGTACTTC. Translation: CASSLLRGEAEETQYF.

This clone turned up a few times. The V call is TRBV6-6, the J call TRBJ1-5; D may be TRBD1 (5 bases). The CDR3 is 16 amino acids. CDR1 is MNHNY, CDR2 SVGAGI, per germline (reference sequence). V dropped 9 bases and J dropped 3 bases, with 21 bases sitting between them. Here the CDR3 DNA reads TGTGCCAGTCACGATGGGACCCGAAGATACAATCAGCCCCAGCATTTT. Amino acids: CASHDGTRRYNQPQHF.

J is TRBJ2-1 and V is TRBV6-4, with TRBD1 matching 9 bases. The CDR3 sequence is 14 residues long. V lost 2 bases, J lost 8 bases, and 4 bases stayed unmatched. Germline-derived CDR1 and CDR2 are MRHNA and SNTAGT. The CDR3: CASSDGQGYDEQFF. The CDR3 DNA reads TGTGCCAGCAGTGACGGACAGGGGTATGATGAGCAGTTCTTC.

The V gene is TRBV27, the J gene TRBJ2-7; D might be TRBD1 (6 bases). The CDR3 is 14 residues long. Trimming stripped 6 bases from V and 5 bases from J, with 17 bases between. Germline lookup yields CDR1 MNHEY and CDR2 SMNVEV (reference sequence). Here the CDR3 DNA reads TGTGCCAGCAGGAAGGGGGATGGCAGCGACGAGCAGTACTTC. It encodes CASRKGDGSDEQYF.

The chain couples TRBV7-9 to TRBJ2-7; 11 bases are a match to TRBD1. Per the germline V gene, CDR1 is SEHNR and CDR2 is FQNEAQ (reference sequence). The CDR3 length is 15 residues. V was clipped by 4 bases and J by 6 bases; unmatched bases: 8. CDR3 sequence: CASSSGTGGGREQYF. As DNA, the CDR3 is TGTGCCAGCAGCTCAGGGACAGGGGGAGGTCGCGAGCAGTACTTC.